Sequencing of this T cell receptor beta chain was carried out in a study of blood T cell repertoires in COVID-19. At the level of the study: The United States, Italy and Spain supplied acute and convalescent COVID-19 samples. Sources were T cells, B-cell-depleted T cells, or PBMCs; the material itself was cDNA or gDNA.

In the source study's methods: Amplification of reference gene primers was used by the study to estimate nucleated cell counts. Clones were sequenced by immunoSEQ multiplex PCR, and TCRdb holds only the in-frame ones, with some missing. Clone size and the V and J calls come from that table; the DNA yielded D and trimming. The repertoire consists of about 300,000 clones, with 70% to 90% occurring once and the leading ten covering more than 6.5%. V shed 5 bases and J 4 bases; nucleotides not matched to a gene: 7. In germline, CDR1 is LGHDT, CDR2 YNNKEL (reference sequence). The CDR3 runs to 14 residues.

Source material: peripheral blood. The sequence derives from a woman in her 30s who had recovered from COVID-19. The V gene is TRBV3-1 (or the pseudogene TRBV3-2), the J gene TRBJ1-2, with 7 bases identical to TRBD1. The CDR3 DNA reads as TGTGCCAGCAGCAGACAGGGAATCCTCTATGGCTACACCTTC. Its translation is CASSRQGILYGYTF.